One sample yielded the 7 T cell receptor beta chains listed below, sequenced in a study of cytomegalovirus exposure and HLA in healthy donors. This PCR relied on a set of 60 Vbeta primers and 13 Jbeta primers. Libraries were prepared by immunoSEQ multiplex PCR; TCRdb keeps only in-frame clonotypes and omits some of them. The sample yields 130,000 or so clones, more than 65% seen once. Sequences were obtained from PBMCs. The receptors originated from a man younger than 35 in good health and CMV-seronegative.

The V call is TRBV5-1, the J call TRBJ2-7; D call uncertain. This CDR3 has 13 residues. Germline loops: CDR1 SGHRS, CDR2 YFSETQ. The V end was cut by 2 bases, the J end by 2 bases, with 8 bases between. CDR3 sequence: CASSFGQAYEQYF. In DNA form, the CDR3 reads TGCGCCAGCAGCTTTGGCCAGGCCTACGAGCAGTACTTC.

The chain recombines TRBV13 with TRBJ2-2, with 7 bases matching TRBD1. Looked up from germline, CDR1 is PRHDT and CDR2 is FYEKMQ (reference sequence). CDR3 length: 16 amino acids. J lost 3 bases, V lost 5 bases, and 9 bases had no gene match. CDR3 nucleotides: TGTGCCAGCAGCCCAGGAAGGGGGCAGGACACCGGGGAGCTGTTTTTT. It translates to CASSPGRGQDTGELFF.

The chain joins TRBV6-1 to TRBJ1-5; TRBD1 agrees at 8 bases. The V gene's germline CDR1 is MNHNS and CDR2 SASEGT. The CDR3 spans 14 residues. J was trimmed by 6 bases and V by 6 bases; bases with no gene match: 7. CDR3 in DNA: TGTGCCAGCAGGGGGACAGGTGGGGGTCAGCCCCAGCATTTT. Translation gives CASRGTGGGQPQHF.

This clone has just one count. The chain employs TRBV18 and TRBJ1-2, with 8 nucleotides matching TRBD1. Germline assignment: CDR1 KGHSH and CDR2 LQKENI. V shed 6 bases and J 7 bases; nucleotides not matched to a gene: 10. The CDR3 has 14 residues. CDR3 protein: CASSMGQARGGYTF. CDR3 coding DNA: TGTGCCAGCTCGATGGGACAGGCCCGGGGTGGCTACACCTTC.

The chain uses TRBV7-9 and TRBJ2-1; weak D call: TRBD2 (6 bases). The V gene's germline CDR1 is SEHNR and CDR2 FQNEAQ (reference sequence). V lost 5 bases to trimming and J lost 3 bases, with 14 bases between them. This CDR3 contains 15 residues. The CDR3 region is CASSPHGGFYNEQFF. In DNA form, the CDR3 reads TGTGCCAGCAGCCCCCATGGAGGGTTCTACAATGAGCAGTTCTTC.

The rearrangement links TRBV19 to TRBJ1-1; TRBD1 is a possible D gene (6 bases). Germline CDR1 reads LNHDA; CDR2 reads SQIVND (reference sequence). Trimming stripped 2 bases from V and 1 base from J, with 17 bases between. The CDR3 length is 17 residues. The CDR3 nucleotides are TGTGCCAGTAGTATATATGGCCAGGGGCTCAGGAACACTGAAGCTTTCTTT. Encoded protein: CASSIYGQGLRNTEAFF.

This sequence joins TRBV4-3 and TRBJ2-3; unclear D gene. V was trimmed by 8 bases and J by 3 bases, leaving 15 bases between them. The CDR3 spans 14 residues. Germline V gene data show CDR1 as LGHNA and CDR2 as YSLEER. This CDR3 reads CASSRGLRTDTQYF. Written as DNA, the CDR3 is TGCGCCAGCTCGAGAGGTCTAAGAACAGATACGCAGTATTTT.